The clone carrying this T cell receptor (beta chain) occurred many times. Its specificity is unknown. This specimen belongs to a study of regulatory T cells in long-lasting Graves disease. Combining iRepertoire HTBI primers with Arm-PCR of CDR3 regions, the authors built TCR beta libraries. One entry per CDR3 protein, called by TCRdb with MiXCR from the multiplex PCR reads. The sample lists 350,000 to 500,000 distinct CDR3 sequences, about 14% occurring once. Study findings and constraints: Persistent disease showed a preference for TRBV28, TRBJ1-2 and TRBJ2-5.

CDR3 length: 14 residues. V lost 4 bases, J lost 7 bases, and 6 bases stayed unmatched. Specified time point: newly diagnosed GD, antithyroid drugs for less than 3 months. PBMC-extracted RNA yielded the TCR library. These same data were also listed under a study on T cells in Graves' hyperthyroidism and ophthalmopathy. As that study records: First-round RT-PCR with HTBI primers amplified the TCR CDR3 region.

Sequences were derived from peripheral blood mononuclear cells (PBMCs), sampled at new diagnosis, from a patient treated with antithyroid drugs. This receptor was taken from a woman between 50 and 59 years old with Graves disease. The V gene is TRBV12-3 or TRBV12-4, the J gene TRBJ1-4, with 7 bases identical to TRBD1. The CDR3 DNA sequence: TGTGCCAGCAGTTCTACAGGGGTCGTTGAAAAACTGTTTTTT. This encodes CASSSTGVVEKLFF.